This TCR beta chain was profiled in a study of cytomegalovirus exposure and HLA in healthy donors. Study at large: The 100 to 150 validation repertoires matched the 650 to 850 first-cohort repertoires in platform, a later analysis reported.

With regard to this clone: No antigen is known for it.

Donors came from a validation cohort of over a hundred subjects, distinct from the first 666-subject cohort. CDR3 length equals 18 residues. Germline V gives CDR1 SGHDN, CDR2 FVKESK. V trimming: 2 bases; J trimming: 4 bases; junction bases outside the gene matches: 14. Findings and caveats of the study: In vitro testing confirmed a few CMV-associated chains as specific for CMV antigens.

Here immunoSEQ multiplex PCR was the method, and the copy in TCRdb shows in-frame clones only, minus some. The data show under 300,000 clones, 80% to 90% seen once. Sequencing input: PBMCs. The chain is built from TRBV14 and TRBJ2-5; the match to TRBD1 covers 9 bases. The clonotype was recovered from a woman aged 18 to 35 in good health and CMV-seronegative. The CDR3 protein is CASSQWEWTGALRETQYF. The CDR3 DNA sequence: TGTGCCAGCAGCCAATGGGAGTGGACAGGGGCCTTGAGAGAGACCCAGTACTTC.